The 6 T cell receptor beta chains in this list originate from one sample, sequenced in a study of spatial heterogeneity in lung cancer. Time point reported: sample taken at primary tumor resection. Tumor, nontumor lung or frozen PBMC supplied whole RNA, sequenced without sorting. MiXCR, run by TCRdb on the 5' RACE reads, gives a single entry per CDR3 protein. This table has under 50,000 distinct CDR3 sequences, around 5% appearing once. The sample consisted of PBMCs, taken at surgery. The receptors shown here come from a female donor with early-stage non-small cell lung cancer.

This clonotype was counted many times. This sequence joins TRBV12-3 or TRBV12-4 and TRBJ2-7, with 7 positions matching TRBD1. The ends lost 5 bases at V and 0 bases at J; junction bases unmatched: 4. The CDR3 length is 14 residues. Written as DNA, the CDR3 is TGTGCCAGCAGTCAACAGGGGCCCTCCTACGAGCAGTACTTC. As protein: CASSQQGPSYEQYF.

At least ten counts were recorded for this clonotype. The chain uses TRBV7-3 and TRBJ1-6; TRBD1 matches at 8 bases. Per germline, CDR1 SGHTA and CDR2 FQGTGA. V was pared by 3 bases and J by 7 bases, with 2 bases of the junction left unmatched. CDR3 size: 14 residues. This chain's CDR3 is CASSLTGVNSPLHF. The DNA of the CDR3 is TGTGCCAGCAGCTTGACAGGGGTAAATTCACCCCTCCACTTT.

This clonotype has a count of ten or more. The V gene is TRBV4-1, the J gene TRBJ1-5, with a weak D call TRBD1 (6 bases). Germline V lookup: CDR1 MGHRA, CDR2 YSYEKL. V was pared by 1 base and J by 4 bases, with 11 bases between. This CDR3 region has 15 residues. For the CDR3, the DNA is TGCGCCAGCAGCCAAGTGGAGGGGGGAAATCAGCCCCAGCATTTT. Protein product: CASSQVEGGNQPQHF.

In its sample, this clonotype was seen many times. The V and J genes are TRBV6-5 and TRBJ1-4, with TRBD1 matching over 9 bases. CDR3 size: 17 residues. The germline V gene encodes CDR1 MNHEY and CDR2 SVGAGI. Losses at the gene ends were 2 bases for V and 4 bases for J; bases not matched to a gene: 8. CDR3 bases: TGTGCCAGCAGTTACCCCAGCGAGGGACAGGGTAATGAAAAACTGTTTTTT. Protein: CASSYPSEGQGNEKLFF.

This clonotype was recorded many times. The J gene is TRBJ2-1, the V gene TRBV12-3 or TRBV12-4; D tentatively fits TRBD1 or TRBD2 (5 bases each). The ends were cut back, 7 bases at V and 0 bases at J, with 7 bases in the middle. This CDR3 region has 13 residues. The CDR3 reads CASTGGSYNEQFF. The CDR3, as DNA: TGTGCCAGCACTGGGGGCTCCTACAATGAGCAGTTCTTC.

Only a few counts were recorded for this clonotype. The chain has TRBV5-8 and TRBJ2-1; D unclear. V was cut by 0 bases and J by 3 bases, with 10 bases left in between. The CDR3 sequence is 15 residues long. CDR1 is SGHTS and CDR2 is YDEGEE in the germline V gene. Here the CDR3 reads CASSLEGGDYNEQFF. The DNA of the CDR3 is TGTGCCAGCAGCTTGGAAGGCGGAGACTACAATGAGCAGTTCTTC.